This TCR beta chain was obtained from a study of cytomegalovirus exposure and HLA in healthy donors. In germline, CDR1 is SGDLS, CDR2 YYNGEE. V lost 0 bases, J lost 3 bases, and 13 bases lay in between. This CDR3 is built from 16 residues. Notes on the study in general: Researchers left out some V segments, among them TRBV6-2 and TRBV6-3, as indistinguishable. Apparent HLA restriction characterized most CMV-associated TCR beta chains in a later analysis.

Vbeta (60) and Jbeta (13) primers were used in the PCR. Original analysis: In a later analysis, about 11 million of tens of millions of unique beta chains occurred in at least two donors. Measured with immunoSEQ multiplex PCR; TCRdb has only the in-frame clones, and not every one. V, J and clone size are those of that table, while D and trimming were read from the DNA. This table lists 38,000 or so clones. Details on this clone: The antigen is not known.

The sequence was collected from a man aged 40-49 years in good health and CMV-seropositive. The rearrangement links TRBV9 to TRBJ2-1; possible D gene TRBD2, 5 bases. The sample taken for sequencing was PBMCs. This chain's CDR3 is CASSVEGAAFYNEQFF. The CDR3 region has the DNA TGTGCCAGCAGCGTAGAGGGAGCTGCCTTCTACAATGAGCAGTTCTTC.